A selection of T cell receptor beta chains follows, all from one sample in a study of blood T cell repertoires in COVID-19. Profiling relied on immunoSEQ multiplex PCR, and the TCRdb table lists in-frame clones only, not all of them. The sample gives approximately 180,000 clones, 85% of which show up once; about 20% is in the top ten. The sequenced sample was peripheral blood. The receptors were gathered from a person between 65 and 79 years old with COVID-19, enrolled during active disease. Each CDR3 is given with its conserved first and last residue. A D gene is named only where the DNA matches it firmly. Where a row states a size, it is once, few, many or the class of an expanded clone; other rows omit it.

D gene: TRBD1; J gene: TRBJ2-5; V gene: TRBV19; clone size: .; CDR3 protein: CASKAPDRYEAQYF; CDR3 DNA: TGTGCCAGTAAAGCCCCGGACAGGTACGAGGCCCAGTACTTC
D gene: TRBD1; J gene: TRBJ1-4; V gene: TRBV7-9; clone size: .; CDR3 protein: CASSLKGATNEKLFF; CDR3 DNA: TGTGCCAGCAGCTTGAAGGGGGCGACTAATGAAAAACTGTTTTTT
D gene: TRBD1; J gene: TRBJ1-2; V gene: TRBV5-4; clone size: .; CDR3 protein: CASSSDTGQGAYGYTF; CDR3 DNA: TGTGCCAGCAGCTCCGACACTGGACAGGGGGCATATGGCTACACCTTC
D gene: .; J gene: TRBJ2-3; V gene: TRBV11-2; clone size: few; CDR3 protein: CASSFLGHPTDTQYF; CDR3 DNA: TGTGCCAGCAGCTTTTTGGGCCACCCCACAGATACGCAGTATTTT
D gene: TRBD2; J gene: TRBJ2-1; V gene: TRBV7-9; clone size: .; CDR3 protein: CASSAGLAGYNEQFF; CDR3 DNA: TGTGCCAGCAGCGCTGGACTAGCGGGATACAATGAGCAGTTCTTC
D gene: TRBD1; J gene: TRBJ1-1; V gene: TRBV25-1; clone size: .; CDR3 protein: CASSAQFGTGHITEAFF; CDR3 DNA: TGTGCCAGCAGTGCTCAATTTGGGACAGGGCATATCACTGAAGCTTTCTTT
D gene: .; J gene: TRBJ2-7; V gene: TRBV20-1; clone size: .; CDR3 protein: CSAQSYYEQYF; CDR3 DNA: TGCAGTGCTCAATCCTATTACGAGCAGTACTTC
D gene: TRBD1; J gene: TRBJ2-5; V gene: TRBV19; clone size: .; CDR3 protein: CASSWDRRQETQYF; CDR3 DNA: TGTGCCAGTAGTTGGGACAGGAGACAAGAGACCCAGTACTTC
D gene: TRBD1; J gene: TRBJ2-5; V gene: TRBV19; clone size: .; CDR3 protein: CASSLDREETQYF; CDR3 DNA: TGTGCCAGCAGTTTGGACAGGGAAGAGACCCAGTACTTC
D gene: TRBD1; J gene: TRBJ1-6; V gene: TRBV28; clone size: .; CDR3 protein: CASNTGGAFPPLHF; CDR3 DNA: TGTGCCAGCAATACAGGGGGCGCTTTCCCGCCCCTCCACTTT
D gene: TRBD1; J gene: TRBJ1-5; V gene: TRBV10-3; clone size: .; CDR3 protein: CATRTGADQPQHF; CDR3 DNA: TGTGCCACCAGGACAGGGGCGGATCAGCCCCAGCATTTT
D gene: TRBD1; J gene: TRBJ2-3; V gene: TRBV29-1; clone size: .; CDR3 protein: CSVPQGANTDTQYF; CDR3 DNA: TGCAGCGTTCCACAGGGGGCGAACACAGATACGCAGTATTTT
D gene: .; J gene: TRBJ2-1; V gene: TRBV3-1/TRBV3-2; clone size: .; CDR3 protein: CASSQGQGSGQFF; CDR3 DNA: TGTGCCAGCAGCCAAGGGCAGGGGAGTGGGCAGTTCTTC
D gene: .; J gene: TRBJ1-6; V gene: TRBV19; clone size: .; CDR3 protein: CASGVDSPLHF; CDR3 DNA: TGTGCCAGTGGAGTCGATTCACCCCTCCACTTT
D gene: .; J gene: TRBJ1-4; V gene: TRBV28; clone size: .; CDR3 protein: CAVGGRHEKLFF; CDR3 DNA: TGTGCCGTGGGGGGGCGGCATGAAAAACTGTTTTTT
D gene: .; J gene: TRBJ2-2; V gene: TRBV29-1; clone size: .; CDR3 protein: CSVEAGGGGTGELFF; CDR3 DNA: TGCAGCGTTGAAGCAGGGGGCGGGGGCACCGGGGAGCTGTTTTTT
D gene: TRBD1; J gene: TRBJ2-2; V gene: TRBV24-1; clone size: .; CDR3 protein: CATGFTGQGVDTGELFF; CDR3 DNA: TGTGCCACTGGGTTCACGGGACAGGGGGTTGACACCGGGGAGCTGTTTTTT
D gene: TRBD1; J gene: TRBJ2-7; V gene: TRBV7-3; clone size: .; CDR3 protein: CASSSGQGAPYEQYF; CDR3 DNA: TGTGCCAGCAGCTCGGGACAGGGGGCCCCCTACGAGCAGTACTTC
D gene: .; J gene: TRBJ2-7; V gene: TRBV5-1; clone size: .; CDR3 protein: CASSFGVVGRYEQYF; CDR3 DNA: TGCGCCAGCAGCTTCGGGGTAGTTGGACGCTACGAGCAGTACTTC
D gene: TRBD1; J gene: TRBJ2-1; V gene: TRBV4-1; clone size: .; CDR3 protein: CASSPPDRASNEQFF; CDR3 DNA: TGCGCCAGCAGCCCTCCGGACAGGGCTTCCAATGAGCAGTTCTTC
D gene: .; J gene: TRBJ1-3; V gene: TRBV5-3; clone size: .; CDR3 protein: CARSLFYETGISGNTIYF; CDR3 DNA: TGTGCCAGAAGCTTGTTTTATGAGACAGGAATCTCTGGAAACACCATATATTTT
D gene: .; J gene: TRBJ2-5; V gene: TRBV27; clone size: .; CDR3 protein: CASSPRDKETQYF; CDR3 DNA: TGTGCCAGCAGTCCTCGGGACAAAGAGACCCAGTACTTC
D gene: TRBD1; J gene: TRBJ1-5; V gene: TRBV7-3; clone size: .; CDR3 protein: CASKMNGTGDGNQPQHF; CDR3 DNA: TGTGCCAGCAAAATGAACGGGACAGGAGACGGCAATCAGCCCCAGCATTTT